This TCR beta chain was captured in a study of blood T cell repertoires in COVID-19. This clone occurred once. Here immunoSEQ multiplex PCR was the method, and the copy in TCRdb shows in-frame clones only, minus some. The sample contains 50,000 to 70,000 clones, about 86% of which appear only once. The germline V gene encodes CDR1 SGHRS and CDR2 YFSETQ. Trimming took 4 bases from V and 2 from J, leaving 9 bases between them. This CDR3 is 14 amino acids long. Sequencing input: peripheral blood. V is TRBV5-1 and J is TRBJ2-2, with D perhaps TRBD1 (5 bases). The source of this sequence is a man aged 55 to 70 with acute or convalescent COVID-19. DNA of the CDR3: TGCGCCAGCAGCCAGGGCCTCAACACCGGGGAGCTGTTTTTT. Translated: CASSQGLNTGELFF.